These 7 T cell receptor beta chains came from one sample sequenced in a study of blood T cells in healthy people across ages. The authors ran a second PCR of roughly 6 to 12 cycles using a sample-barcoded 5' primer and a J-beta primer mix. TCRdb passed the 5' RACE reads through MiXCR, listing each CDR3 protein once. The sample consists of 850,000 to 1,300,000 distinct CDR3 sequences, 40% to 50% of them appearing once. Sequenced input: blood. These receptors originate from a woman in her sixties in good health.

The chain employs TRBV13 and TRBJ2-3, with 13 bases matching TRBD2. Germline loops: CDR1 PRHDT, CDR2 FYEKMQ (reference sequence). V shed 5 bases, J shed 6 bases, and the junction held 17 bases outside the gene matches. The CDR3 is made up of 19 amino acids. The CDR3 loop is CASSTRLAGGLMKSDTQYF. CDR3 DNA: TGTGCCAGCAGCACGAGACTAGCGGGAGGCCTTATGAAGTCGGATACGCAGTATTTT.

In its sample, this clonotype was seen a few times. The V and J genes are TRBV4-2 and TRBJ1-4; a weak D match, TRBD1 (5 bases). The germline gives CDR1 LGHNA, CDR2 YNFKEQ. The CDR3 runs to 13 residues. The ends were cut back, 0 bases at V and 8 bases at J, with 7 bases in the middle. This chain's CDR3 is CASSQERGEKLFF. CDR3 sequence (DNA): TGTGCCAGCAGCCAAGAAAGGGGCGAAAAACTGTTTTTT.

CDR3 in amino acids: CASSGGNLAKNIQYF. The CDR3 DNA sequence: TGTGCCAGCAGCGGGGGTAACTTAGCCAAAAACATTCAGTACTTC. This sequence joins TRBV9 and TRBJ2-4; D is ambiguous. CDR3 length: 15 amino acids. V dropped 3 bases and J dropped 0 bases, with 10 bases sitting between them. CDR1 is SGDLS, CDR2 YYNGEE, per germline.

This clonotype was seen a handful of times. DNA for the CDR3: TGCAGTGCTAGAGTTCAACCCAGCTCCTACGAGCAGTACTTC. Translated: CSARVQPSSYEQYF. The rearrangement links TRBV20-1 to TRBJ2-7, with D hard to call. Per the germline V gene, CDR1 is DFQATT and CDR2 is SNEGSKA (reference sequence). V shed 1 base and J shed 0 bases, with 10 bases lying between them. There are 14 residues in the CDR3.

The table lists this clonotype with a count of one. The chain is built from TRBV7-8 and TRBJ2-1; D is possibly TRBD1 (6 bases). V was shortened by 0 bases and J by 0 bases, with 18 bases between the two germline ends. The CDR3 extends over 19 amino acids. Germline CDR1 is SGHVS and CDR2 is FQNEAQ. The CDR3 region is CASSLAVPRGAGSYNEQFF. The CDR3 nucleotides read TGTGCCAGCAGCTTAGCGGTCCCCAGGGGCGCAGGCTCCTACAATGAGCAGTTCTTC.

The rearrangement links TRBV10-3 to TRBJ2-3, with D perhaps given as TRBD1 or TRBD2 (5 bases each). The CDR3 sequence is 13 residues long. Per the germline V gene, CDR1 is ENHRY and CDR2 is SYGVKD. V lost 2 bases, J lost 8 bases, and 11 bases lay in between. The CDR3 coding sequence is TGTGCCATCAGTGAGCGGGAAGGGGTTACGCAGTATTTT. This codes for CAISEREGVTQYF.

This sequence joins TRBV19 and TRBJ1-1; 11 bases match TRBD1. This CDR3 has 14 residues. Trimming at V came to 7 bases and at J to 3 bases, leaving 4 bases not matched to a gene. Germline V gene data show CDR1 as LNHDA and CDR2 as SQIVND (reference sequence). The CDR3, as DNA: TGTGCCAGTACAGGGACAGGGGGGGACACTGAAGCTTTCTTT. Translated: CASTGTGGDTEAFF.